The following is a TCR beta chain sequence with its context. There is no known antigen for this receptor. Base qualities are not provided; no much larger clone lies one nucleotide away. For CDR1 and CDR2, the germline V gene lists MNHEY and SVGAGI. V is reduced by 2 bases and J by 6 bases, leaving a spacing of 14 bases between them. Including the terminal cysteine and phenylalanine, the CDR3 comprises 16 residues. Only the CDR3 part of the read is kept: 48 bases, read in frame from the first base. This specimen's treatment or condition label, interpreted: some 20 received Ad26.COV2.S at low or high dose, single or two shots; 5 received placebo; per-sample allocation not given. For vaccine and placebo recipients, the sequenced repertoires came from samples collected on day 63 after the first injection. Between 29 July and 7 August 2020, Cohort 1b enrolled around 25 adults aged 18-55 years at one site in Boston, USA. Ad26.COV2.S consisted of a replication-incompetent adenovirus type 26 vector by which a prefusion-stabilized SARS-CoV-2 spike protein from the original Wuhan strain was expressed.

The data stem from a study of Ad26.COV2.S vaccination and SARS-CoV-2 variants (dated by TCRdb to the early 2020s). In the study overall: Donors in the vaccine arm were drawn from COV1001, a multicentre, randomized, double-blind, placebo-controlled phase I-IIa trial testing Ad26.COV2.S in healthy adults. Ad26.COV2.S was given intramuscularly at 5x10^10 or 1x10^11 viral particles, as a single shot or as two shots 56 days apart. The specificity and breadth of SARS-CoV-2-reactive T cell receptors after Ad26.COV2.S vaccination were assessed by TCRbeta repertoire sequencing. The TCR-sequenced set comprised around 30 samples: some 20 Ad26.COV2.S vaccine recipients, 5 placebo recipients and 8 SARS-CoV-2 convalescent individuals. Trial participants were randomized into five groups of five: low-dose or high-dose Ad26.COV2.S given once or twice, or placebo on both occasions. Blinding of investigators to trial group allocation was maintained during experiments and outcome assessment.

Summary of the overall study and its limitations: After vaccination, substantial breadth of spike-specific CD8+ and CD4+ T cell responses was reported. The authors noted that the TCR breadth and depth analyses may have underestimated total T cell responses. Compared with placebo recipients, Ad26.COV2.S recipients showed higher spike-specific TCR breadth (P = 0.0014). Vaccine and placebo recipients had similar non-spike TCR breadth, a finding consistent with the vaccine containing only spike. The study was not powered to compare responses between vaccine doses or regimens.

The immunoSEQ Assay was used to sequence TCRbeta CDR3 regions. After extraction, genomic DNA underwent amplification by bias-controlled multiplex PCR, followed by high-throughput sequencing. The source study handled its data this way. To quantify the absolute abundance of every unique TCRbeta CDR3 region, sequences were collapsed and filtered. Usable DNA was measured by amplifying reference genes present in all nucleated cells, and TCRbeta template counts were normalized to that usable DNA to estimate T cell fraction. Repertoire TCRs were annotated as SARS-CoV-2-specific when V gene, CDR3 amino acid sequence and J gene were exactly matched to a known reactive TCR set. The reference SARS-CoV-2 TCR set was derived from MIRA and filtered for enrichment in COVID-19-positive ImmuneCODE repertoires, a step that removed public or cross-reactive TCRs. Based on the MIRA antigens, annotated TCRs were further analysed at the level of specific ORF or position within ORF. Depth was the summed frequency of annotated unique rearrangements, while breadth was defined as annotated unique rearrangements over total unique productive rearrangements. Two-sided Wilcoxon rank-sum tests were used to compare TCR breadth between groups. TCRdb mirrors the immuneACCESS table, restricted to in-frame sequences. Some clones are absent from its copies; in checked studies, under half trace to an unresolved V gene, and the reason for the others is unknown. From that table come the V and J calls and clone size; the DNA was used to work out D and trimming. In all, the sample holds about 350,000 clones, and approximately 84% of those were seen once. The top ten clones comprise around 3% of the sample.

The sequence came from a person aged 18 to 65 who received the Ad26.COV2.S COVID-19 vaccine or a placebo. The sequence links TRBV6-5 to TRBJ1-6; there is no confident call for the D gene. Sample: peripheral blood, taken in a trial of Ad26.COV2.S vaccine versus placebo. The DNA sequence follows: TGTGCCAGCAGTTACGGAGCCTTAAATTCTAATTCACCCCTCCACTTT. The resulting protein is CASSYGALNSNSPLHF.